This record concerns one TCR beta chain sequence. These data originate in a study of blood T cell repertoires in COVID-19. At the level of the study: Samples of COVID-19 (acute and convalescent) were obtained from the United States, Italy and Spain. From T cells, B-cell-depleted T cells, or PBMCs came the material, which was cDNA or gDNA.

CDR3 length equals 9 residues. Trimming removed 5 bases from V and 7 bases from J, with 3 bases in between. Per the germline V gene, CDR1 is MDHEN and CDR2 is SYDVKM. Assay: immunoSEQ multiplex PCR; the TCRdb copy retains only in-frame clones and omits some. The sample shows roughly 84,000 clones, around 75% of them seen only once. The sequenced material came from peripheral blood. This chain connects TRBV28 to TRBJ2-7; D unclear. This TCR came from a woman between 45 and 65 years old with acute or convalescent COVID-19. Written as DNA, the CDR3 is TGTGCCAGCAGTCTGGAGCAGTACTTC. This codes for CASSLEQYF.